This T cell receptor (beta chain) is from a study of T-cell memory formation after mild COVID-19. This clonotype has only a few counts. Trimming left V 5 bases short and J 8 bases short, with 15 bases between. This CDR3 has 13 amino acids. TCRdb recomputed calls from the 5' RACE reads with MiXCR, one row per CDR3 protein. The data contain about 44,000 distinct CDR3 sequences, 6% to 9.5% of them singletons. The rearrangement uses TRBV12-3 or TRBV12-4 and TRBJ1-2; no reliable D call. Sequencing was done on a sample of PBMCs or a T cell subset sorted from them (not recorded which). The clonotype was recovered from a man between 18 and 35 years old who had mild COVID-19 (a few samples of this study predate the infection). Cell type and time point are not known. CDR3 region: CASSSGRARGYTF. The CDR3, as DNA: TGTGCCAGCAGTAGCGGTAGGGCCCGCGGCTACACCTTC.